These T cell receptor beta chains were read from a single sample in a study of vaccination and CD4 T cells after COVID-19. TCRdb re-derived calls from the PCR reads in MiXCR, one entry per CDR3 protein. The table records about 20,000 distinct CDR3 sequences, 45% to 70% of them present only once. No antigen has been assigned to these receptors. The specimen sequenced was CD4+ T cells from blood, cultured in vitro. Receptors were obtained from a human donor who had recovered from COVID-19. Each CDR3 is given with its conserved first and last residue. D genes are given only for firm matches. The size of a clone is reported for some rows only, either as once, few or many, or as a class for expanded clones.

j_gene: TRBJ1-2; d_gene: NA; v_gene: TRBV7-2; abundance: NA; CDR3aa: CASSPTLGYTF; CDR3nt: TGTGCCAGCAGCCCGACGTTGGGCTACACCTTC
j_gene: TRBJ2-1; d_gene: TRBD2; v_gene: TRBV20-1; abundance: NA; CDR3aa: CSACLAGGPYNEQFF; CDR3nt: TGCAGTGCTTGCCTAGCGGGGGGTCCCTACAATGAGCAGTTCTTC
j_gene: TRBJ1-6; d_gene: NA; v_gene: TRBV12-3/TRBV12-4; abundance: NA; CDR3aa: CASTIGGGVGSPLHF; CDR3nt: TGTGCCAGCACCATAGGCGGGGGAGTAGGGTCACCCCTCCACTTT
j_gene: TRBJ1-6; d_gene: TRBD1; v_gene: TRBV6-1; abundance: few; CDR3aa: CASSTGQYNSPLHF; CDR3nt: TGTGCCAGCAGCACGGGACAGTATAATTCACCCCTCCACTTT
j_gene: TRBJ1-4; d_gene: TRBD1; v_gene: TRBV28; abundance: NA; CDR3aa: CASSLPGTVRRGKLFF; CDR3nt: TGTGCCAGCAGTTTACCCGGGACAGTCCGACGGGGAAAACTGTTTTTT
j_gene: TRBJ2-7; d_gene: NA; v_gene: TRBV6-4; abundance: NA; CDR3aa: CASSDSDSDSYEQYF; CDR3nt: TGTGCCAGCAGTGACTCAGACAGTGACTCCTACGAGCAGTACTTC
j_gene: TRBJ1-1; d_gene: NA; v_gene: TRBV19; abundance: NA; CDR3aa: CASKERGKTEAFF; CDR3nt: TGTGCCAGTAAGGAAAGGGGAAAGACTGAAGCTTTCTTT
j_gene: TRBJ2-5; d_gene: NA; v_gene: TRBV7-3; abundance: NA; CDR3aa: CASSLTGGETQYF; CDR3nt: TGTGCCAGCAGCTTAACGGGGGGAGAGACCCAGTACTTC
j_gene: TRBJ1-3; d_gene: NA; v_gene: TRBV6-5; abundance: few; CDR3aa: CASSFRGGNTIYF; CDR3nt: TGTGCCAGCAGTTTCCGAGGAGGAAACACCATATATTTT
j_gene: TRBJ1-1; d_gene: NA; v_gene: TRBV15; abundance: NA; CDR3aa: CATSREGSSWDTEAFF; CDR3nt: TGTGCCACCAGCAGAGAGGGTTCGTCTTGGGACACTGAAGCTTTCTTT
j_gene: TRBJ2-4; d_gene: TRBD1; v_gene: TRBV25-1; abundance: few; CDR3aa: CASSSHSGQCYF; CDR3nt: TGTGCCAGCAGTAGTCATTCGGGACAGTGTTACTTC
j_gene: TRBJ2-5; d_gene: TRBD1; v_gene: TRBV2; abundance: few; CDR3aa: CASSLHRGQETQYF; CDR3nt: TGTGCCAGCAGCCTCCACAGGGGGCAGGAGACCCAGTACTTC
j_gene: TRBJ2-7; d_gene: TRBD1; v_gene: TRBV30; abundance: NA; CDR3aa: CAWGGQGDDEQYF; CDR3nt: TGTGCCTGGGGGGGACAGGGGGATGACGAGCAGTACTTC
j_gene: TRBJ2-5; d_gene: TRBD2; v_gene: TRBV7-9; abundance: NA; CDR3aa: CATREGQYF; CDR3nt: TGTGCCACCAGGGAGGGCCAGTACTTC
j_gene: TRBJ2-3; d_gene: TRBD2; v_gene: TRBV20-1; abundance: NA; CDR3aa: CSALGLAGFTDTQYF; CDR3nt: TGCAGTGCTCTCGGACTAGCGGGATTCACAGATACGCAGTATTTT